Shown below are 17 T cell receptor beta chains from a single sample sequenced in a study of blood T cell repertoires in COVID-19. Some clones are missing from TCRdb's copy, which holds only in-frame ones; the method was immunoSEQ multiplex PCR. The data hold fewer than 250,000 clones, with 82% observed a single time. The sample taken for sequencing was peripheral blood. These receptors originate from an older woman with COVID-19, enrolled during active disease.

This clone was observed a single time. The chain is built from TRBV28 and TRBJ1-2, with D possibly TRBD1 on 6 matching bases. Looked up from germline, CDR1 is MDHEN and CDR2 is SYDVKM. The V and J ends lost 5 bases and 13 bases respectively, with 17 bases between them. This CDR3 comprises 12 residues. The CDR3 coding sequence is TGTGCCAGCAGTCCAGTGGTGCAGGGGCCCACCTTC. Translated, it gives CASSPVVQGPTF.

V is TRBV11-3 and J is TRBJ2-7; 8 bases are a match to TRBD1. This CDR3 contains 14 residues. Trimming removed 5 bases from V and 5 bases from J; junction bases left unmatched: 8. The germline gives CDR1 SGHNT, CDR2 YENEEA. CDR3 in amino acids: CASSPGRTGNEQYV. The CDR3 DNA reads TGTGCCAGCAGCCCGGGTAGGACAGGGAACGAGCAGTACGTC.

In its sample, this clone was seen a few times. The rearrangement links TRBV5-1 to TRBJ2-5; TRBD2 matches 13 bases. The length of the CDR3 is 18 residues. Per germline, CDR1 SGHRS and CDR2 YFSETQ. V was clipped by 4 bases and J by 0 bases; unmatched bases: 9. The CDR3 DNA reads TGCGCCAGCAGCCCCGCGACTAGCGGGGGGCCGGACCAAGAGACCCAGTACTTC. Amino acid sequence: CASSPATSGGPDQETQYF. The whole variable domain, filled in from reference TRBV5-1 and TRBJ2-5, reads KAGVTQTPRYLIKTRGQQVTLSCSPISGHRSVSWYQQTPGQGLQFLFEYFSETQRNKGNFPGRFSGRQFSNSRSEMNVSTLELGDSALYLCASSPATSGGPDQETQYFGPGTRLLVL.

The chain carries TRBV6-5 and TRBJ1-6, with no clear D. The CDR3 consists of 13 residues. In germline, CDR1 is MNHEY, CDR2 SVGAGI. Trimming cost V 6 bases and J 8 bases, with 11 bases left between them. In DNA, the CDR3 is TGTGCCAGCAGGTTTCTCGGGGATTCACCCCTCCACTTT. It translates to CASRFLGDSPLHF.

The rearrangement joins TRBV29-1 to TRBJ1-4; D not certain. This CDR3 contains 14 residues. V was clipped by 7 bases and J by 3 bases, with 15 bases between them. From germline, CDR1 is SQVTM and CDR2 ANQGSEA. In DNA, the CDR3 is TGCAGCGCCGAGGTCGGGGTAGCTAATGAAAAACTGTTTTTT. This sequence encodes CSAEVGVANEKLFF. Together with reference TRBV29-1 and TRBJ1-4, the CDR3 gives the full variable domain: SAVISQKPSRDICQRGTSLTIQCQVDSQVTMMFWYRQQPGQSLTLIATANQGSEATYESGFVIDKFPISRPNLTFSTLTVSNMSPEDSSIYLCSAEVGVANEKLFFGSGTQLSVL.

The chain joins TRBV11-2 to TRBJ1-1; D might be TRBD1 (6 bases). The length of the CDR3 is 15 residues. The germline V gene has CDR1 SGHAT and CDR2 FQNNGV. Trimming cost V 3 bases and J 4 bases, with 15 bases left between them. CDR3: CASSLGRGFATEAFF. DNA of the CDR3: TGTGCCAGCAGCTTGGGTAGGGGGTTCGCCACTGAAGCTTTCTTT.

The V gene is TRBV6-4, the J gene TRBJ1-5; TRBD1 matches 7 bases. The V gene's germline CDR1 is MRHNA and CDR2 SNTAGT. The CDR3 covers 17 residues. Trimming at V came to 2 bases and at J to 0 bases, leaving 7 bases not matched to a gene. The CDR3 coding sequence is TGTGCCAGCAGTGACAAAGGGGGCCCTTATAGCAATCAGCCCCAGCATTTT. Its protein is CASSDKGGPYSNQPQHF.

The chain employs TRBV11-2 and TRBJ1-5; 7 nucleotides align to TRBD1. Germline CDR1 and CDR2: SGHAT and FQNNGV. V was clipped by 5 bases and J by 5 bases; unmatched bases: 9. The CDR3 has 15 residues. The CDR3 DNA follows: TGTGCCAGCAGCCGTTCCCGGGACAGTTATCAGCCCCAGCATTTT. It is translated as CASSRSRDSYQPQHF.

The chain recombines TRBV5-5 with TRBJ2-2; D possibly corresponds to TRBD2 (6 bases). V lost 4 bases to trimming and J lost 5 bases, with 12 bases between them. The germline gives CDR1 SGHKS, CDR2 YYEKEE (reference sequence). There are 14 residues in the CDR3. CDR3 sequence: CASSPLGGTGELFF. CDR3 bases: TGTGCCAGCAGCCCATTGGGGGGAACCGGGGAGCTGTTTTTT.

The chain is built from TRBV7-9 and TRBJ2-2, with 7 bases aligning to TRBD2. After removal of 4 bases from V and 7 bases from J, the junction contained 12 bases not matched to a gene. Looked up from germline, CDR1 is SEHNR and CDR2 is FQNEAQ (reference sequence). The CDR3 consists of 16 residues. The CDR3 sequence is CASSSEYGGGDGELFF. The DNA for the CDR3 is TGTGCCAGCAGCTCGGAATATGGGGGGGGAGACGGGGAGCTGTTTTTT.

This chain joins TRBV6-5 and TRBJ2-3, with a weak D call TRBD2 (6 bases). V dropped 5 bases and J dropped 7 bases, with 19 bases sitting between them. Germline V gene sequence: CDR1 MNHEY, CDR2 SVGAGI. The CDR3 consists of 15 residues. CDR3 sequence reads: CASSPTLWAGHTQYF. CDR3 nucleotide sequence: TGTGCCAGCAGTCCGACTCTTTGGGCGGGGCATACGCAGTATTTT.

The rearrangement joins TRBV5-1 to TRBJ2-7, with 13 nucleotides matching TRBD2. V lost 7 bases to trimming and J lost 1 base; unmatched junction nucleotides: 5. The length of the CDR3 is 15 residues. Germline-derived CDR1 and CDR2 are SGHRS and YFSETQ. The CDR3 DNA reads TGCGCCAGCCGCCCGGGACTAGCGGGATCCTACGAGCAGTACTTC. Protein sequence: CASRPGLAGSYEQYF.

The rearrangement uses TRBV19 and TRBJ2-2, with D perhaps matching TRBD1 (6 bases). The CDR3 loop spans 15 amino acids. Germline CDR1 is LNHDA and CDR2 is SQIVND (reference sequence). With 7 bases removed from V and 0 bases from J, the gap between germline ends came to 12 bases. CDR3 sequence: CASIPDSSNTGELFF. DNA of the CDR3: TGTGCCAGTATTCCGGACAGCTCGAACACCGGGGAGCTGTTTTTT.

The chain joins TRBV7-3 to TRBJ2-1; TRBD2 agrees at 9 bases. The ends lost 4 bases at V and 6 bases at J; junction bases unmatched: 7. This CDR3 has 15 amino acids. The germline V gene has CDR1 SGHTA and CDR2 FQGTGA. Here the CDR3 DNA reads TGTGCCAGCAGCTCTAGCGGGGCTTGGGGCAATGAGCAGTTCTTC. This translates into CASSSSGAWGNEQFF. Full variable domain (outside the CDR3, taken from reference TRBV7-3 and TRBJ2-1): GAGVSQTPSNKVTEKGKYVELRCDPISGHTALYWYRQSLGQGPEFLIYFQGTGAADDSGLPNDRFFAVRPEGSVSTLKIQRTERGDSAVYLCASSSSGAWGNEQFFGPGTRLTVL.

The chain is built from TRBV6-5 and TRBJ2-7; 9 nucleotides match TRBD1. The germline gives CDR1 MNHEY, CDR2 SVGAGI. V was clipped by 6 bases and J by 4 bases; unmatched bases: 10. The CDR3 sequence is 15 residues long. The CDR3 sequence: CASSCDRGNRYEQYV. The CDR3 coding sequence is TGTGCCAGCAGCTGCGACAGGGGGAACAGGTACGAGCAGTACGTC.

The rearrangement joins TRBV9 to TRBJ2-1; the match to TRBD1 covers 8 bases. The CDR3 sequence is 14 residues long. The germline V gene encodes CDR1 SGDLS and CDR2 YYNGEE. V lost 3 bases and J lost 6; bases outside the gene matches: 5. CDR3 in DNA: TGTGCCAGCAGCGCAGGGGGCAGGATCAATGAGCAGTTCTTC. Protein product: CASSAGGRINEQFF.

J is TRBJ1-2 and V is TRBV9; 9 bases are a match to TRBD1. V lost 3 bases to trimming and J lost 10 bases; unmatched junction nucleotides: 22. The CDR3 is 18 residues long. CDR1 is SGDLS, CDR2 YYNGEE, per germline. CDR3 in amino acids: CASSALPSAGQGRKIYTF. The CDR3 region has the DNA TGTGCCAGCAGCGCCCTTCCTTCCGCGGGACAGGGCCGAAAAATCTACACCTTC. Filled out from reference TRBV9 and TRBJ1-2, the complete variable domain reads DSGVTQTPKHLITATGQRVTLRCSPRSGDLSVYWYQQSLDQGLQFLIQYYNGEERAKGNILERFSAQQFPDLHSELNLSSLELGDSALYFCASSALPSAGQGRKIYTFGSGTRLTVV.